The 17 T cell receptor beta chains below come from one sample, sequenced in a study of tissue T cells after allogeneic stem cell transplantation (dated by TCRdb to the early 2020s). This specimen's time point label, interpreted: human tissue collected at research (rapid) autopsy. To prepare the library, the immunoSEQ multiplex PCR assay was applied. TCRdb holds this immuneACCESS table with in-frame rearrangements only. Some clones are missing; in checked studies, unresolved V genes explain under half, and the rest has no known cause. This sample is represented by some 25,000 clones; roughly 70% of them were singletons. The ten largest clones represent over 6% of the sample. Source: tissue from the ileum, taken at autopsy. These receptor sequences come from a female donor aged 60 or older with lung cancer.

V and J are TRBV27 and TRBJ1-1; D perhaps matches TRBD1 (5 bases). Trimming took 6 bases from V and 1 from J, leaving 15 bases between them. Germline CDR1 is MNHEY and CDR2 is SMNVEV (reference sequence). This CDR3 spans 15 amino acids. This chain's CDR3 is CASSPVDGGNTEAFF. The CDR3 DNA is TGTGCCAGCAGCCCCGTTGATGGGGGGAACACTGAAGCTTTCTTT.

The chain employs TRBV6-1 and TRBJ2-1; the D is unclear. Germline V lookup: CDR1 MNHNS, CDR2 SASEGT. Trimming shortened V by 2 bases and J by 10 bases, and 3 bases separated the two germline ends. The length of the CDR3 is 10 residues. Here the CDR3 reads CASSEMEQFF. The CDR3 bases are TGTGCCAGCAGTGAAATGGAGCAGTTCTTC.

The J gene is TRBJ2-2, the V gene TRBV4-2; 8 nucleotides align to TRBD1. The CDR3 totals 13 residues. The germline V gene has CDR1 LGHNA and CDR2 YNFKEQ. V lost 3 bases and J lost 7; bases outside the gene matches: 1. The CDR3 sequence: CASSQTGDGELFF. CDR3 DNA: TGTGCCAGCAGCCAGACAGGGGACGGGGAGCTGTTTTTT.

The chain joins TRBV10-3 to TRBJ1-2; the D is unclear. The CDR3 sequence is 13 residues long. Germline V gene data show CDR1 as ENHRY and CDR2 as SYGVKD. Trimming took 10 bases from V and 4 from J, leaving 16 bases between them. The CDR3 bases are TGTGCCACCGCGGATCGCACAACCTATGGCTACACCTTC. It is translated as CATADRTTYGYTF.

The V gene is TRBV19, the J gene TRBJ2-3, with TRBD2 matching 12 bases. Germline V gene data show CDR1 as LNHDA and CDR2 as SQIVND (reference sequence). With V trimmed by 2 bases and J by 3 bases, 3 bases remained unmatched. The CDR3 consists of 16 residues. The CDR3 spells CASSITSGGHTDTQYF. The CDR3 nucleotides read TGTGCCAGTAGTATAACTAGCGGGGGGCATACAGATACGCAGTATTTT.

The genes are TRBV7-9 and TRBJ2-7, with a possible D match to TRBD2 (7 bases). There are 16 residues in the CDR3. Trimming removed 5 bases at V and 7 bases at J, with 24 bases between. CDR1 is SEHNR and CDR2 is FQNEAQ in the germline V gene (reference sequence). In DNA, the CDR3 is TGTGCCAGCAGCCCTCCAGGGGTCCGGGGGGTAGAGGAGCAGTACTTC. Protein sequence: CASSPPGVRGVEEQYF.

The chain links TRBV6-5 to TRBJ1-3; the match to TRBD1 covers 8 bases. CDR1 is MNHEY and CDR2 is SVGAGI in the germline V gene. The CDR3 is 15 amino acids. With 5 bases clipped from V and 4 bases from J, the junction kept 7 bases outside the gene matches. CDR3 sequence reads: CASSLRQGRGNTIYF. The CDR3 bases are TGTGCCAGCAGTCTTCGACAGGGGCGCGGAAACACCATATATTTT.

This chain uses TRBV19 with TRBJ2-7; D is possibly TRBD2 (5 bases). CDR1 is LNHDA, CDR2 SQIVND, per germline (reference sequence). The CDR3 has 15 amino acids. Trimming cost V 4 bases and J 3 bases, with 16 bases left between them. The CDR3 reads CASSTREGSIYEQYF. The CDR3, as DNA: TGTGCCAGTAGTACCCGGGAAGGGTCTATCTACGAGCAGTACTTC.

This chain connects TRBV7-2 to TRBJ2-3, with 7 bases that match TRBD1. This CDR3 region has 15 residues. Germline V gene lookup returns CDR1 SGHTA and CDR2 FQGNSA. V lost 1 base and J lost 8; bases outside the gene matches: 9. The DNA of the CDR3 is TGTGCCAGCAGCTTAGGGACAGGTTTACTCCCTACGCAGTATTTT. It translates to CASSLGTGLLPTQYF.

The chain has TRBV30 and TRBJ2-1; TRBD2 matches 13 bases. CDR1 and CDR2 (germline): GTSNPN, SVGIG (reference sequence). The CDR3 consists of 13 residues. V gave up 6 bases and J gave up 12 bases; unmatched junction bases: 8. CDR3 bases: TGTGCCTGCCAAGGGACTAGCGGGGTCGGGCAGTTCTTC. Translating it yields CACQGTSGVGQFF.

This clone was counted between two and nine times. The J gene is TRBJ1-4, the V gene TRBV2; no clear D gene. Germline-derived CDR1 and CDR2 are SNHLY and FYNNEI. The ends were cut back, 6 bases at V and 8 bases at J, with 13 bases in the middle. This CDR3 spans 13 amino acids. CDR3 protein: CASRGGRPEKLFF. DNA of the CDR3: TGTGCCAGCAGGGGCGGACGTCCCGAAAAACTGTTTTTT.

The gene calls are TRBV5-5 and TRBJ1-5, with D uncertain. Trimming cost V 4 bases and J 2 bases, with 19 bases left between them. The germline V gene has CDR1 SGHKS and CDR2 YYEKEE (reference sequence). This CDR3 contains 17 residues. For the CDR3, the DNA is TGTGCCAGCAGCCCCGGACCTAACCGCGAGGGCAATCAGCCCCAGCATTTT. It translates to CASSPGPNREGNQPQHF.

The V and J genes are TRBV19 and TRBJ2-1; D ambiguous. Germline V CDR1 and CDR2: LNHDA, SQIVND (reference sequence). Trimming cost V 7 bases and J 0 bases, with 10 bases left between them. The CDR3 is made up of 14 amino acids. The DNA of the CDR3 is TGTGCCAGTACCACGGAATCCTCCTACAATGAGCAGTTCTTC. Translated, it gives CASTTESSYNEQFF. Full variable domain (outside the CDR3, taken from reference TRBV19 and TRBJ2-1): DGGITQSPKYLFRKEGQNVTLSCEQNLNHDAMYWYRQDPGQGLRLIYYSQIVNDFQKGDIAEGYSVSREKKESFPLTVTSAQKNPTAFYLCASTTESSYNEQFFGPGTRLTVL.

This chain joins TRBV9 and TRBJ1-2, with D possibly matching TRBD1 (6 bases). Trimming took off 4 bases at V and 8 bases at J, with 12 bases between the two ends. From germline, CDR1 is SGDLS and CDR2 YYNGEE. The CDR3 extends over 12 amino acids. CDR3 in DNA: TGTGCCAGCAGCCGGGGGCCGGGAGGCTACACCTTC. Residues: CASSRGPGGYTF.

The V and J genes are TRBV5-1 and TRBJ1-2; TRBD1 is a possible D gene (6 bases). The CDR3 totals 14 residues. V was shortened by 4 bases and J by 8 bases, with 18 bases between the two germline ends. Germline CDR1 and CDR2: SGHRS and YFSETQ. CDR3 coding DNA: TGCGCCAGCAGCCCCGAGGGGGGGGCAGGAGGCTACACCTTC. Encoded protein: CASSPEGGAGGYTF.

The chain combines TRBV19 with TRBJ1-3, with TRBD1 identical over 7 bases. After removal of 7 bases from V and 5 bases from J, the junction contained 8 bases not matched to a gene. CDR3 length: 14 residues. CDR1 and CDR2 from the germline V gene are LNHDA and SQIVND (reference sequence). The CDR3: CASIQQGQRNTIYF. CDR3 bases: TGTGCCAGTATCCAACAGGGACAGAGAAACACCATATATTTT.

V usage is TRBV2 and J usage is TRBJ1-1; D not certain. The CDR3 is 13 amino acids. Germline assignment: CDR1 SNHLY and CDR2 FYNNEI. Trimming shortened V by 7 bases and J by 1 base, and 10 bases separated the two germline ends. The CDR3 loop is CASNRNPNTEAFF. The CDR3 DNA reads TGTGCCAGCAATCGAAACCCGAACACTGAAGCTTTCTTT.